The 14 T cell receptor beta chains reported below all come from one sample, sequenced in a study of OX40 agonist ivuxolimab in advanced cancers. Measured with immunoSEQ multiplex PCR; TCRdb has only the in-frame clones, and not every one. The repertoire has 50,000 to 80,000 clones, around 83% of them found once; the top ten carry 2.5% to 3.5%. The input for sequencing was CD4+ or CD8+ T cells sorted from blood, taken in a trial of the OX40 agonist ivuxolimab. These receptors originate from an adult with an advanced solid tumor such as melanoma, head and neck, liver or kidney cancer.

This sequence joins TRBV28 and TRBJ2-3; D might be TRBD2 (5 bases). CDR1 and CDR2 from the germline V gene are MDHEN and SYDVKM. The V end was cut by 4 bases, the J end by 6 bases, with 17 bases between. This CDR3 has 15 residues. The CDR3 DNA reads TGTGCCAGCAGTTCGCCCCGAAGCGGCGGGGATACGCAGTATTTT. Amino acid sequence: CASSSPRSGGDTQYF.

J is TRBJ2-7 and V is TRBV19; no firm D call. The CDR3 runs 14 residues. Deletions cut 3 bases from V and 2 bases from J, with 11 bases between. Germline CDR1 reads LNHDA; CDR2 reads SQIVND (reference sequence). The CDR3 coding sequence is TGTGCCAGTAGTATGACACTTGACACCTACGAGCAGTACTTC. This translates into CASSMTLDTYEQYF.

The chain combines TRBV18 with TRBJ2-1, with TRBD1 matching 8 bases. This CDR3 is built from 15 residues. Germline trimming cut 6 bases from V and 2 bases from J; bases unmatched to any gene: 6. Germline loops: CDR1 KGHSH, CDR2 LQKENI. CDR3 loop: CASSSGTGAYNEQFF. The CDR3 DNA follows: TGTGCCAGCTCGAGTGGGACAGGCGCCTACAATGAGCAGTTCTTC.

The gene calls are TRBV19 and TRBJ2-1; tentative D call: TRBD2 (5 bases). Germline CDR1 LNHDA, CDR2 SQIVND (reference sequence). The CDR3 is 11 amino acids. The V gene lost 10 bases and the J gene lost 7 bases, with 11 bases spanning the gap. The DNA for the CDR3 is TGTGCCACCATAGCGAAGAATGAGCAGTTCTTC. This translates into CATIAKNEQFF.

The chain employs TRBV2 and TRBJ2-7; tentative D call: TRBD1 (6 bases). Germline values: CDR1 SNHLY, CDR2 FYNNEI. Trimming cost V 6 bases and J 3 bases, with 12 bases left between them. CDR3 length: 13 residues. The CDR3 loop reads CASRADSNYEQYF. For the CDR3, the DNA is TGTGCCAGCAGGGCGGACAGTAACTACGAGCAGTACTTC.

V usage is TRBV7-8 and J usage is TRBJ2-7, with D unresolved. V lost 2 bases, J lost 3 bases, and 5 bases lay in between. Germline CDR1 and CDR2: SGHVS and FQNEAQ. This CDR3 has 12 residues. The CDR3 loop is CASSLSYYEQYF. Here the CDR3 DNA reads TGTGCCAGCAGCTTAAGTTACTACGAGCAGTACTTC.

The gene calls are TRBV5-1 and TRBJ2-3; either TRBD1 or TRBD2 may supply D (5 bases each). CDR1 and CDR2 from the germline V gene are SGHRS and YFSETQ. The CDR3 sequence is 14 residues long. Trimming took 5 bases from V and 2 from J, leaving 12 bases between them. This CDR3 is CASSGAGPTDTQYF. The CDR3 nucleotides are TGCGCCAGCAGTGGGGCGGGCCCCACAGATACGCAGTATTTT. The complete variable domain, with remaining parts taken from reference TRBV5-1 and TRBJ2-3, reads KAGVTQTPRYLIKTRGQQVTLSCSPISGHRSVSWYQQTPGQGLQFLFEYFSETQRNKGNFPGRFSGRQFSNSRSEMNVSTLELGDSALYLCASSGAGPTDTQYFGPGTRLTVL.

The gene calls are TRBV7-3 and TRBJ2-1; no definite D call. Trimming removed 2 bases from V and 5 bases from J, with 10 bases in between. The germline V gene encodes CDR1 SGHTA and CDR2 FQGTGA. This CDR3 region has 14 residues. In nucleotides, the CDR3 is TGTGCCAGCAGCTTAGGGCGCGAGGACAATGAGCAGTTCTTC. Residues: CASSLGREDNEQFF.

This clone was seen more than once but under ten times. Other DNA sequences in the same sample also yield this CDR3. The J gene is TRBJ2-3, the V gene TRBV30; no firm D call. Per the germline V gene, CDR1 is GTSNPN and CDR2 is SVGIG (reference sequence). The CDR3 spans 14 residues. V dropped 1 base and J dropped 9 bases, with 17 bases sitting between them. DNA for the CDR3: TGTGCCTGGAGTGCAGCAGCGACCCCGCGCACGCAGTATTTT. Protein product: CAWSAAATPRTQYF.

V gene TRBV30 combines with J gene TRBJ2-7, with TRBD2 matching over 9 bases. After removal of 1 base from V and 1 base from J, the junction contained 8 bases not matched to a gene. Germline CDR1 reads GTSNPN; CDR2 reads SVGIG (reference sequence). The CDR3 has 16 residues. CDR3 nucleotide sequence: TGTGCCTGGAGTGCCCCAAGGACTAGCGTTTCCTACGAGCAGTACTTC. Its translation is CAWSAPRTSVSYEQYF.

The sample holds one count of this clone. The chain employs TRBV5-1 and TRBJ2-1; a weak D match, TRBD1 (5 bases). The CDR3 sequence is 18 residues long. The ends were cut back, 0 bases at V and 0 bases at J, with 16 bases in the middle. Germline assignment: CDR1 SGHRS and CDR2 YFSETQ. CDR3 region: CASSLEGQGWGSYNEQFF. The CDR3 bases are TGCGCCAGCAGCTTGGAGGGGCAGGGTTGGGGCTCCTACAATGAGCAGTTCTTC.

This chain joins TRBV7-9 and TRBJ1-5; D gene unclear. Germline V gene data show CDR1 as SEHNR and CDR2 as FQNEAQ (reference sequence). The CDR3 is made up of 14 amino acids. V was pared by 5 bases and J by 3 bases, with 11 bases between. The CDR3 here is CASSQASPNQPQHF. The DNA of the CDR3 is TGTGCCAGCAGCCAAGCGTCCCCCAATCAGCCCCAGCATTTT. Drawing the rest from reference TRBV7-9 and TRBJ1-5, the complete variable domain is DTGVSQNPRHKITKRGQNVTFRCDPISEHNRLYWYRQTLGQGPEFLTYFQNEAQLEKSRLLSDRFSAERPKGSFSTLEIQRTEQGDSAMYLCASSQASPNQPQHFGDGTRLSIL.

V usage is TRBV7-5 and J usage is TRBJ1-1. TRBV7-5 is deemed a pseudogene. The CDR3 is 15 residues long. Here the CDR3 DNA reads TGTGCCAGCAGCTTAGGGGATCCAGGAGCAACTGAAGCTTTCTTT. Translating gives CASSLGDPGATEAFF.

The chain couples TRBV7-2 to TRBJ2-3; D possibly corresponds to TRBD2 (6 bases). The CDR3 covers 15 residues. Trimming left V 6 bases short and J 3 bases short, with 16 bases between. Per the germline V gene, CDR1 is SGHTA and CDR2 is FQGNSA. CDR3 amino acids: CASRPAGGMTDTQYF. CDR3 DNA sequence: TGTGCCAGCAGGCCGGCTGGGGGGATGACAGATACGCAGTATTTT.